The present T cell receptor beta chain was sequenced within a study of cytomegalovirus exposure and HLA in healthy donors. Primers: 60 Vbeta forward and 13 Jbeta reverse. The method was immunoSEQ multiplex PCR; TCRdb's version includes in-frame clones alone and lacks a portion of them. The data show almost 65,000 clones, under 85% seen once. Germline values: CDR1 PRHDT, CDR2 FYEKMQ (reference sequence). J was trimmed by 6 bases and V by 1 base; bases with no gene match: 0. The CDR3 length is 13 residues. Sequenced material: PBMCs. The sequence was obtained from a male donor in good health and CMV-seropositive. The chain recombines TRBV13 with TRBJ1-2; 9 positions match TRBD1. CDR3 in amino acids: CASSLDRGHGYTF. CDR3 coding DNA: TGTGCCAGCAGCTTAGACAGGGGGCATGGCTACACCTTC.